The 14 T cell receptor beta chains listed next were all sequenced from one sample in a study of early T cells in non-severe SARS-CoV-2 infection. MiXCR, applied by TCRdb to the 5' RACE reads, yields one record per CDR3 protein. The table has roughly 75,000 distinct CDR3 sequences, about 12% seen once. Material for sequencing was whole blood. The receptors come from an adult who was a healthcare worker with PCR-confirmed SARS-CoV-2 infection or an uninfected control (not recorded which).

This clonotype was observed a few times. V is TRBV7-8 and J is TRBJ1-1; D possibly corresponds to TRBD1 (5 bases). This CDR3 comprises 15 residues. V lost 2 bases and J 4 bases, leaving 14 bases between the germline ends. Germline values: CDR1 SGHVS, CDR2 FQNEAQ. CDR3 in amino acids: CASSLMPGVATEAFF. For the CDR3, the DNA is TGTGCCAGCAGCTTAATGCCGGGGGTAGCCACTGAAGCTTTCTTT.

The sample holds a few counts of this clonotype. The V gene is TRBV24-1, the J gene TRBJ2-3, with TRBD2 identical over 12 bases. J gave up 5 bases and V 5 bases, and 7 bases lay outside the gene matches. Germline CDR1 KGHDR, CDR2 SFDVKD. The CDR3 runs 16 residues. The CDR3 bases are TGTGCCACCAGTGGAGGACTAGCGGGGATTCTAGATACGCAGTATTTT. This gives the protein CATSGGLAGILDTQYF.

Ten or more counts support this clonotype. V is TRBV24-1 and J is TRBJ2-1; unclear D gene. The CDR3 sequence is 13 residues long. Germline CDR1 reads KGHDR; CDR2 reads SFDVKD. Trimming cost V 1 base and J 2 bases, with 2 bases left between them. The CDR3 coding sequence is TGTGCCACCAGTGATTTCCCCTACAATGAGCAGTTCTTC. Amino acids: CATSDFPYNEQFF.

In regard to this clonotype: This could be a read error, since a much larger clone is one nucleotide away. The chain employs TRBV29-1 and TRBJ2-3; 11 bases agree with TRBD2. The CDR3 is made up of 16 amino acids. Germline CDR1 reads SQVTM; CDR2 reads ANQGSEA. V lost 7 bases to trimming and J lost 6 bases; unmatched junction nucleotides: 15. The chain's CDR3 is CSADLTSGGLGDTQYF. CDR3 in DNA: TGCAGCGCTGATTTAACTAGCGGGGGTCTTGGGGATACGCAGTATTTT.

This clonotype was found many times. The rearrangement uses TRBV19 and TRBJ2-1, with a tentative D call TRBD1 (5 bases). CDR1 and CDR2 (germline): LNHDA, SQIVND (reference sequence). There are 11 residues in the CDR3. V gave up 9 bases and J gave up 9 bases, with 12 bases separating them. The CDR3 region has the DNA TGTGCCAGCGGACATGGCACTGAGCAGTTCTTC. Translated: CASGHGTEQFF.

This clonotype was detected only a few times. V gene TRBV9 combines with J gene TRBJ1-2, with 9 nucleotides matching TRBD1. Trimming at V came to 2 bases and at J to 4 bases, leaving 3 bases not matched to a gene. The CDR3 sequence is 14 residues long. CDR1 is SGDLS and CDR2 is YYNGEE in the germline V gene. DNA for the CDR3: TGTGCCAGCAGCGTTGGGACAGGGCCCTATGGCTACACCTTC. Its protein is CASSVGTGPYGYTF.

J is TRBJ1-2 and V is TRBV9; 12 nucleotides line up with TRBD1. Germline V gives CDR1 SGDLS, CDR2 YYNGEE. This CDR3 has 15 residues. V was clipped by 0 bases and J by 6 bases; unmatched bases: 3. CDR3 coding DNA: TGTGCCAGCAGCGTAGCCGGGACAGGGGGCAATGGCTACACCTTC. Translation: CASSVAGTGGNGYTF.

This clonotype has only a few counts. The genes are TRBV30 and TRBJ1-5; D may be TRBD1 (5 bases). The CDR3 extends over 16 amino acids. Per the germline V gene, CDR1 is GTSNPN and CDR2 is SVGIG (reference sequence). V was cut by 1 base and J by 0 bases, with 13 bases left in between. CDR3 loop: CAWSARGTYSNQPQHF. The CDR3 region has the DNA TGTGCCTGGAGTGCACGCGGGACCTATAGCAATCAGCCCCAGCATTTT.

This clonotype was picked up a small number of times. DNA of the CDR3: TGTGCCAGCAGTTACGGACTACCCTACGAGCAGTACTTC. This sequence encodes CASSYGLPYEQYF. The V and J genes are TRBV28 and TRBJ2-7; weak D call: TRBD2 (6 bases). V lost 4 bases to trimming and J lost 2 bases, with 9 bases between them. The CDR3 has 13 amino acids. Looked up from germline, CDR1 is MDHEN and CDR2 is SYDVKM.

The sample holds many counts of this clonotype. The rearrangement uses TRBV19 and TRBJ2-1; the match to TRBD2 covers 13 bases. From germline, CDR1 is LNHDA and CDR2 SQIVND (reference sequence). Trimming took 6 bases from V and 6 from J; bases not matched to a gene: 2. The CDR3 extends over 14 amino acids. The CDR3 DNA is TGTGCCAGTAGCGGGACTAGCGGGACCAATGAGCAGTTCTTC. Translating gives CASSGTSGTNEQFF.

This clonotype was observed at least ten times. The rearrangement links TRBV18 to TRBJ2-7; TRBD1 or TRBD2 may be the D gene (5 bases each). V gave up 2 bases and J gave up 8 bases, with 19 bases separating them. Germline V lookup: CDR1 KGHSH, CDR2 LQKENI. CDR3 length: 15 residues. CDR3 in amino acids: CASSPSHRSEGQQYF. The CDR3, as DNA: TGTGCCAGCTCACCAAGTCACAGATCCGAGGGGCAGCAGTACTTC.

This clonotype was seen more than once but under ten times. V is TRBV23-1 and J is TRBJ2-1; D perhaps matches TRBD1 (5 bases). TRBV23-1 is recorded as an ORF, its role being uncertain. V was cut by 4 bases and J by 5 bases, with 6 bases left in between. This CDR3 has 12 residues. The CDR3 here is CASSLRDNEQFF. The CDR3 nucleotides are TGCGCCAGCAGTCTCAGGGACAATGAGCAGTTCTTC.

The gene calls are TRBV28 and TRBJ2-1; D tentatively fits TRBD1 or TRBD2 (5 bases each). The CDR3 runs 17 residues. Trimming stripped 10 bases from V and 9 bases from J, with 31 bases between. CDR1 MDHEN and CDR2 SYDVKM come from the germline V gene. In DNA, the CDR3 is TGTGCCACCAAAACAGAACTAGGCCCCAGAGTGAGGGGTGAGCAGTTCTTC. It specifies CATKTELGPRVRGEQFF.

The sample holds many counts of this clonotype. The rearrangement uses TRBV7-2 and TRBJ2-1; maybe TRBD2 (5 bases). Per the germline V gene, CDR1 is SGHTA and CDR2 is FQGNSA. CDR3 length equals 14 residues. The V and J ends lost 5 bases and 6 bases respectively, with 14 bases between them. The CDR3 bases are TGTGCCAGCAGCCTTTCCCCTGAGGGCAATGAGCAGTTCTTC. It translates to CASSLSPEGNEQFF.